Below, one TCR beta chain is given with its context. There is no known antigen for this receptor. Base quality data are lacking; no much larger clone is found one base away. The data were taken from a study of long-term antiretroviral therapy in people with HIV (dated by TCRdb to the early 2020s). General notes on the study: Collection of the earliest samples took place about a decade ahead of the 2015 WHO recommendation for immediate ART, at a time when ART was typically delayed until CD4 counts fell. Whether ART initiation and durable HIV suppression were associated with changes in peripheral blood TRB repertoire composition and diversity was tested in a retrospective serial study. The cohort contributed fewer than 200 cryopreserved PBMC samples from about 30 adults with confirmed HIV infection, collected serially over a mean of about 6 years (range 1-12). About 40% of the roughly 30 participants with HIV were female. No cross-contamination during QIAcube processing turned up in test extractions that ran a monoclonal T-cell line alongside 30 or so polyclonal samples. Overall study outcomes, separate from this receptor: Because pre-ART samples had limited cell numbers, unsorted PBMC were profiled rather than sorted CD4+ and CD8+ T cells. HIV repertoires had narrower CDR3 length ranges than controls, and the network structure suggested an antigen-experienced repertoire that shifted only slightly toward naive after ART. At every time point, the repertoire was dominated by expanded TRB clones first identified before ART initiation, although this dominance fluctuated and, in many PLHIV, declined after ART. The samples span the years 2004 to 2017, and the ART regimens used may be less effective than current regimens. Inferences about post-ART repertoire changes are limited because no data were available on ART adherence, viral resistance or therapy changes. Owing to limited PBMC availability, only the TCR beta chain was sequenced, without alpha chain pairing. A significant increase in TRB diversity was found to be associated with ART initiation, although TRB diversity was observed to remain significantly below that of transplant donor controls even after long-term ART.

To be included, a participant needed at least one PBMC sample from before ART initiation plus at least two post-ART samples. Every participant with HIV received treatment in the United States of America. Before DNA extraction, cryopreserved samples of 1-10 million PBMC were thawed and washed. At the time of the earliest PBMC sample for each participant with HIV, ages ranged from about 23 to 60 years. PBMC samples were contributed by each participant from 1-4 timepoints before ART initiation and 2-8 timepoints after ART initiation, with a median of 7 samples. Serial HIV viral load, CD4+ T-cell count, ART history and demographic data were obtained for every participant. Genomic DNA was extracted from unsorted PBMC with a Qiagen kit on a QIAcube, processed in batches of 12 samples. Sequencing of the TRB variable region was done with the immunoSEQ hsTCRB v3.0 assay at survey level resolution. The target sequencing depth for TRB was about 40,000-50,000 T-cell genomes per sample. Pooled TRB libraries were sequenced on an Illumina MiSeq with a v3 150-cycle kit. The paper's data handling went like this. Analysis of repertoires was carried out in R inside a reproducible Nextflow workflow spanning QC, data transformation and analysis. LymphoSeq2, an R package for exploring AIRR-Seq data, was used to implement custom analyses. A few samples that yielded fewer than 5000 total TRB sequences were excluded, so that under 200 HIV repertoires were analyzed. Among the 180 to 200 HIV repertoires that were kept, some 60 were collected before ART initiation and around 130 were collected after ART initiation. Repertoires were downsampled to 5000 TRB nucleotide sequences, with summary statistics averaged over 100 downsampling iterations. Only TRB sequences with CDR3 regions of at least seven amino acids were retained for analysis. Diversity was assessed using a clonality score derived from Shannon entropy and using the Gini coefficient. In the repertoire networks, any two of the top 5000 CDR3 amino acid sequences were linked whenever the two sequences differed by an edit distance of one. For TRB CDR3 amino acid sequences, GLIPH2 was used to predict antigen specificity groups and MHC restriction. Known CMV, EBV, HIV or tissue antigen associations were flagged by matching CDR3 amino acid sequences against VDJdb and McPAS-TCR. Pre-ART, post-ART and control groups were compared with Wilcoxon signed-rank tests and Holm-Bonferroni correction. This is the immuneACCESS table as TCRdb keeps it, with only in-frame sequences that have V and J called. A part of the clones is gone; compared with another copy, unresolved V genes explain less than half, and the rest is unexplained. Clonal size and the V and J genes are those of that table, whereas D and trimming came from the DNA. The sample table shows more than 20,000 clones, and around 86% are seen once. The ten largest clones take up approximately 3.8% of the sample.

The germline V gene gives CDR1 as KGHSH and CDR2 as LQKENI. Including cysteine and phenylalanine, the CDR3 has 14 amino acids. This entry keeps only the CDR3 DNA: 42 bases, framed from base 1. Between the V and J ends, shortened by 5 bases and 7 bases respectively, the junction contains 17 bases. The material sequenced was unsorted PBMCs, taken 1.9 years after starting antiretroviral therapy. The sequence joins TRBV18 to TRBJ1-1, and possibly TRBD1, on 5 matching bases. The receptor was isolated from a woman younger than 45 with HIV. CDR3 sequence: CASSGSTGQSEAFF. The sequence in DNA is TGTGCCAGCTCAGGGTCCACAGGTCAGAGTGAAGCTTTCTTT.